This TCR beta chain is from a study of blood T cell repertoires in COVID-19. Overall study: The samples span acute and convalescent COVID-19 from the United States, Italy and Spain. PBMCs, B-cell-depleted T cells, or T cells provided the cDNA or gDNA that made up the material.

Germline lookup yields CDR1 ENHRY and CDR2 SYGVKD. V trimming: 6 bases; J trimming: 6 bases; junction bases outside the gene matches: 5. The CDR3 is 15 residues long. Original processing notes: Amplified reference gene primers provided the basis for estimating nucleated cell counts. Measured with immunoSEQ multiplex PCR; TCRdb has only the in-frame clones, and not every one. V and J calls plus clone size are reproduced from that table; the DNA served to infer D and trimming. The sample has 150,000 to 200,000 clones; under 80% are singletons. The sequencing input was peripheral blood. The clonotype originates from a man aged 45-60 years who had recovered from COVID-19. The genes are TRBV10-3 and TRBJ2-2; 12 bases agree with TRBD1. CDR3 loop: CAIRPGQGAAGELFF. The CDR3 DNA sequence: TGTGCCATCAGACCGGGACAGGGGGCCGCCGGGGAGCTGTTTTTT.